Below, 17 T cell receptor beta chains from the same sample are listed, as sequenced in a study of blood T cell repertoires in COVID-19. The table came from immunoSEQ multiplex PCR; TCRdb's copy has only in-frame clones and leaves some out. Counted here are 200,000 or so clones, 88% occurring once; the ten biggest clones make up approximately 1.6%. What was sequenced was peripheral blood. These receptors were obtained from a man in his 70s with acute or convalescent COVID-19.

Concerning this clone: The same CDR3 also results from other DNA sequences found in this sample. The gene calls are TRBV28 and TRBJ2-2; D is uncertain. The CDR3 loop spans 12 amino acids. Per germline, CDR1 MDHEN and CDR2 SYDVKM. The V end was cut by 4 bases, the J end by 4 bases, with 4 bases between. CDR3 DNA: TGTGCCAGCAGTTCCTCCACCGGGGAGCTGTTTTTT. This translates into CASSSSTGELFF.

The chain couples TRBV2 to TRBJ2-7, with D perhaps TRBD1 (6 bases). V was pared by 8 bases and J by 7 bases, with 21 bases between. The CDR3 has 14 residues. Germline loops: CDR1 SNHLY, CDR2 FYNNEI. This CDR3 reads CASHPRGGLGEQYF. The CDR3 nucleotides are TGTGCCAGCCATCCCAGGGGCGGATTAGGTGAGCAGTACTTC.

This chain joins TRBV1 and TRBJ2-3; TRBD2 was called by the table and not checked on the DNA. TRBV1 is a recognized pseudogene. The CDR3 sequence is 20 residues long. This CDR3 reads CTSSHVPGLAGVMSTDTQYF. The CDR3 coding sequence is TGCACCAGCAGCCATGTCCCGGGACTAGCGGGAGTAATGAGCACAGATACGCAGTATTTT.

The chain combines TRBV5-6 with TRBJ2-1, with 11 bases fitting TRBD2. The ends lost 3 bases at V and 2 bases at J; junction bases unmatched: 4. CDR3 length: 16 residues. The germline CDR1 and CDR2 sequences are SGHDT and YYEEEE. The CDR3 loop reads CASSSRLAGTYNEQFF. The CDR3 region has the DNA TGTGCCAGCAGCTCCCGACTAGCGGGAACCTACAATGAGCAGTTCTTC.

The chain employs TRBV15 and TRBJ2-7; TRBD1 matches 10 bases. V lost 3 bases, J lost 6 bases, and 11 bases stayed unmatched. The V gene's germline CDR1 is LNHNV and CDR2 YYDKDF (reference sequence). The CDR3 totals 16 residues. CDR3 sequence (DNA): TGTGCCACCAGCAGGGACCCCGGGACAGGGGTGGGCGAGCAGTACTTC. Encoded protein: CATSRDPGTGVGEQYF. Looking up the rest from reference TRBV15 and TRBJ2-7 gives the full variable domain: DAMVIQNPRYQVTQFGKPVTLSCSQTLNHNVMYWYQQKSSQAPKLLFHYYDKDFNNEADTPDNFQSRRPNTSFCFLDIRSPGLGDTAMYLCATSRDPGTGVGEQYFGPGTRLTVT.

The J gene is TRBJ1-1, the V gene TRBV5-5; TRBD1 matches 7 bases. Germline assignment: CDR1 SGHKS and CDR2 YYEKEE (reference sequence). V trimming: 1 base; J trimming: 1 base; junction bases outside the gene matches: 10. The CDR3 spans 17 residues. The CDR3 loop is CASSLTTGALSNTEAFF. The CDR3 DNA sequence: TGTGCCAGCAGCTTGACTACAGGGGCCTTGTCGAACACTGAAGCTTTCTTT.

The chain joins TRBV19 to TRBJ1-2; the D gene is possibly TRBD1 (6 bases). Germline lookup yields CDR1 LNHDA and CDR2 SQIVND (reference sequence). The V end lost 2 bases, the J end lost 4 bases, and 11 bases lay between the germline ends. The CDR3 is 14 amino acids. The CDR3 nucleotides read TGTGCCAGTAGTATAACAGGGAGCCCCTATGGCTACACCTTC. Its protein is CASSITGSPYGYTF.

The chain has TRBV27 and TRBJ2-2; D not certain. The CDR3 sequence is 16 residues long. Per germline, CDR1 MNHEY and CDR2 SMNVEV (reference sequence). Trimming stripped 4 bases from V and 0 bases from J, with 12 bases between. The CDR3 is CASSSRLNANTGELFF. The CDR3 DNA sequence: TGTGCCAGCAGTTCCCGACTGAACGCGAACACCGGGGAGCTGTTTTTT.

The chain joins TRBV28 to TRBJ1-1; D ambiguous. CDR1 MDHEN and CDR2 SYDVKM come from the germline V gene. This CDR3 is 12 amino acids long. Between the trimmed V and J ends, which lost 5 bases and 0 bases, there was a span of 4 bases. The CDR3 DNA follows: TGTGCCAGCAGTCTCTTGAACACTGAAGCTTTCTTT. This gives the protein CASSLLNTEAFF.

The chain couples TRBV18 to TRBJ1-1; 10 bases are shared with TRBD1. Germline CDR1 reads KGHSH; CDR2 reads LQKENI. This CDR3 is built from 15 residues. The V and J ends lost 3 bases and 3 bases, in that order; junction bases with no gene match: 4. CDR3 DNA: TGTGCCAGCTCACCCCCAGGACAGGGGGACACTGAAGCTTTCTTT. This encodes CASSPPGQGDTEAFF.

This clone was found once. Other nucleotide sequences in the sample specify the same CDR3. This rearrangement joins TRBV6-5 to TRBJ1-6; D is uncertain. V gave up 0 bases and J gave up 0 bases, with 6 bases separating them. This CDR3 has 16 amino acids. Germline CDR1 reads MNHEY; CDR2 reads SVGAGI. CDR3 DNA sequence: TGTGCCAGCAGTTACTCGAGTAGCTCCTATAATTCACCCCTCCACTTT. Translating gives CASSYSSSSYNSPLHF.

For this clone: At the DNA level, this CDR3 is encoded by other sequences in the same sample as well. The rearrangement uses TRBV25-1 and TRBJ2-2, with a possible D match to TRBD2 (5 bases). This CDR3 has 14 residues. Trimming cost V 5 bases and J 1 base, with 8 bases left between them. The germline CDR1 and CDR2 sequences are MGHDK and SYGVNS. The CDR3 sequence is CASSHRENTGELFF. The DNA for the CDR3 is TGTGCCAGCAGTCACCGGGAGAACACCGGGGAGCTGTTTTTT. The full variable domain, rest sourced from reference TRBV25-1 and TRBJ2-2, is EADIYQTPRYLVIGTGKKITLECSQTMGHDKMYWYQQDPGMELHLIHYSYGVNSTEKGDLSSESTVSRIRTEHFPLTLESARPSHTSQYLCASSHRENTGELFFGEGSRLTVL.

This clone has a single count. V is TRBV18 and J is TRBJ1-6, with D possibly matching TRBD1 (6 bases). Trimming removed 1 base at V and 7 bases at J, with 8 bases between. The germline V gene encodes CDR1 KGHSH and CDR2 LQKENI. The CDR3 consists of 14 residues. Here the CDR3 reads CASSPRQGNSPLHF. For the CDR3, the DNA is TGTGCCAGCTCACCACGGCAGGGGAATTCACCCCTCCACTTT.

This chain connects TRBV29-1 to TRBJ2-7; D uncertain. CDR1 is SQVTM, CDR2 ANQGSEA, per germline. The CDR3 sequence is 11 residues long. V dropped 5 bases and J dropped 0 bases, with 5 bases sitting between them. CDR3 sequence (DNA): TGCAGCGTTTTAGACTCCTACGAGCAGTACTTC. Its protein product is CSVLDSYEQYF.

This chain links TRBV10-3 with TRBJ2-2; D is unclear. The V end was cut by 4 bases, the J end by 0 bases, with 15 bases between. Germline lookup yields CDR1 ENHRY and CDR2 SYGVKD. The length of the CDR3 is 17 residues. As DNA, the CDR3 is TGTGCCATCAGTGTAGGAGCAATCTTCGCGAACACCGGGGAGCTGTTTTTT. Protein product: CAISVGAIFANTGELFF.

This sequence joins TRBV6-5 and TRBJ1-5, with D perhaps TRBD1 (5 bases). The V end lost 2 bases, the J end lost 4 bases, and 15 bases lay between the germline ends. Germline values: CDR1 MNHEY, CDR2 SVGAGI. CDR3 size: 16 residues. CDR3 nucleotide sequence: TGTGCCAGCAGTTACCCGGGCAGGGCGAGAAATCAGCCCCAGCATTTT. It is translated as CASSYPGRARNQPQHF.

The CDR3 sequence: CASSVGQEDTIYF. In DNA form, the CDR3 reads TGTGCCAGCAGCGTCGGACAGGAAGACACCATATATTTT. The rearrangement links TRBV9 to TRBJ1-3; the match to TRBD1 covers 7 bases. Losses at the gene ends were 2 bases for V and 8 bases for J; bases not matched to a gene: 4. This CDR3 has 13 residues. The germline V gene encodes CDR1 SGDLS and CDR2 YYNGEE.